A selection of T cell receptor beta chains follows, all from one sample in a study of T cells in Graves' hyperthyroidism and ophthalmopathy. TCRdb reanalysed the multiplex PCR reads using MiXCR and keeps one entry per CDR3 protein. The sample holds under 400,000 distinct CDR3 sequences, around a sixth seen once. Sequencing input: blood. These receptors were taken from a woman aged 18-35 years with Graves' hyperthyroidism that later progressed to Graves' ophthalmopathy. CDR3s include the opening cysteine and the closing phenylalanine or tryptophan. D genes are given only for firm matches. Clone size is shown for a subset of rows, as once, few, many or a class of expanded clone.

d_call	clone_size	v_call	j_call	cdr3_nt	cdr3_aa
TRBD2	many	TRBV2	TRBJ2-3	TGTGCCACCCAAGGGACTAGCTGGACAGATACGCAGTATTTT	CATQGTSWTDTQYF
NA	few	TRBV30	TRBJ1-6	TGTGCCTGGTCGAGGGCCAATTCACCCCTCCACTTT	CAWSRANSPLHF
TRBD2	NA	TRBV4-1	TRBJ2-3	TGCGCCAGCAGCCAAAAAGCGGGGAGCACAGATACGCAGTATTTT	CASSQKAGSTDTQYF
TRBD2	few	TRBV7-2	TRBJ2-1	TGTGCCAGCAGCTCGGGACTAGCGGGAGGAATTGCATACAATGAGCAGTTCTTC	CASSSGLAGGIAYNEQFF
TRBD2	NA	TRBV4-3	TRBJ2-5	TGCGCGGCCCTTACCGGGACTAGCAGCCAAGAGACCCAGTACTTC	CAALTGTSSQETQYF
NA	many	TRBV20-1	TRBJ1-2	TGCAGTGCTAGTCCCACCGGTCGAAGCCAACCGCGGGGTTACGGCTACACCTTC	CSASPTGRSQPRGYGYTF
TRBD1	many	TRBV10-3	TRBJ1-2	TGTGCCATCAGTGAAGAACAGGGGATACGTGGCTACACCTTC	CAISEEQGIRGYTF
NA	few	TRBV6-5	TRBJ1-1	TGTGCCAGCAGTTACCTGCGGGGGGGAGAATTTGAAGCTTTCTTT	CASSYLRGGEFEAFF
TRBD2	many	TRBV7-2	TRBJ2-3	TGTGCCAGCAGCTCGGGACTAACCACAGATACGCAGTATTTT	CASSSGLTTDTQYF
TRBD1	many	TRBV28	TRBJ2-5	TGTGCCAGCCTAGACAGGGATGAGAGTGGGGAGACCCAGTACTTC	CASLDRDESGETQYF
NA	medium-sized	TRBV3-2	TRBJ2-1	TGTGCCAGCAGCCCCTGTTTGGACAGGGTAGCAAGAGAGCAGTTCTTC	CASSPCLDRVAREQFF
NA	NA	TRBV5-1	TRBJ2-6	TGCGCCAGCAGCTACAACCCGCCTGTCTCTGGGGCCAACGTCCTGACTTTC	CASSYNPPVSGANVLTF
NA	NA	TRBV20-1	TRBJ2-5	TGCAGTGCTAGAGATATCGTCGCAATCCAGTACTTC	CSARDIVAIQYF
TRBD2	NA	TRBV10-1	TRBJ2-7	TGCGCCAGCAGTGAGTCGCTAGCGGGGGCCTACGAGCAGTACTTC	CASSESLAGAYEQYF
TRBD2	NA	TRBV3-1	TRBJ2-1	TGTGCCAGCAGCCAAGATTGGAAAAGCGGGAGGGCCCCACACAATGAGCAGTTCTTC	CASSQDWKSGRAPHNEQFF
NA	NA	TRBV20-1	TRBJ2-3	TGCAGTGCTAGAGCAAGCCGACTAGTGGAGGATACGCAGTATTTT	CSARASRLVEDTQYF
TRBD2	many	TRBV20-1	TRBJ2-1	TGCAGTGCAACCGGGACTAGTCCCAATGAGCAGTTCTTC	CSATGTSPNEQFF
NA	few	TRBV4-2	TRBJ1-2	TGTGCCAGCAGCCAAGTAAAAACTGTCGGGGGACACTATGGCTACACCTTC	CASSQVKTVGGHYGYTF
NA	few	TRBV7-9	TRBJ2-3	TGTGCCAGCAGCTTAGGAGGGACATTGAGCACAGATACGCAGTATTTT	CASSLGGTLSTDTQYF
NA	few	TRBV3-1	TRBJ2-2	TGTGCCACCTCCCCACTAGGGCCTGACACCGGGGAGCTGTTTTTT	CATSPLGPDTGELFF
TRBD2	NA	TRBV5-4	TRBJ2-7	TGTGCCAGCAGCTTGGCTAGCGGGAGAGGCGAGCAGTACTTC	CASSLASGRGEQYF
NA	NA	TRBV9	TRBJ2-1	TGTGCCAGCAGCGTAGAGGAAGGGGACACCCAGTTCTTC	CASSVEEGDTQFF
NA	many	TRBV5-1	TRBJ1-4	TGCGCCAGCAGCCCCGACAGGAATGAAAAACTGTTTTTT	CASSPDRNEKLFF
TRBD1	many	TRBV2	TRBJ1-1	TGTGCCAGCAGTTTTGGACAGGGGGCGGGCACTGAAGCTTTCTTT	CASSFGQGAGTEAFF
NA	many	TRBV12-3/TRBV12-4	TRBJ2-3	TGTGCCAGCACCTGGGGCAGACGCACAGATACGCAGTATTTT	CASTWGRRTDTQYF
NA	NA	TRBV13	TRBJ2-4	TGTGCCAGCAGCCTAGAGGCCGGGGGGCCCCTAGCCAAAAACATTCAGTACTTC	CASSLEAGGPLAKNIQYF
NA	NA	TRBV27	TRBJ1-2	TGTGCCAGCAGTCCCTCGGGGGGGAGGGAGGGCTACACCTTC	CASSPSGGREGYTF
NA	many	TRBV4-1	TRBJ2-1	TGCGCCAGCAGCCAAGATCTTGTGGAGGCCTACAATGAGCAGTTCTTC	CASSQDLVEAYNEQFF
NA	NA	TRBV14	TRBJ2-5	TGTGCCAGCAGCCCCGGGCGGTGGACTCAAGAGACCCAGTACTTC	CASSPGRWTQETQYF
NA	many	TRBV14	TRBJ1-2	TGTGCCAGCAGCCAAGACTCAAGGATGGGCTACACCTTC	CASSQDSRMGYTF